This TCR beta chain was found in a study of control samples from healthy donors and cancer patients. The table came from immunoSEQ multiplex PCR; TCRdb's copy has only in-frame clones and leaves some out. The sample records 150,000 or so clones, 88% being singletons. The CDR3 has 13 residues. The V end was cut by 4 bases, the J end by 2 bases, with 7 bases between. Germline CDR1 reads WSHSY; CDR2 reads SAAADI. This chain connects TRBV10-2 to TRBJ2-3; D could derive from TRBD1 or TRBD2 (5 bases each). Input material: blood. This sequence was found in a woman in her 30s in good health. DNA of the CDR3: TGCGCCAGCAGTGGGGGGTACACAGATACGCAGTATTTT. Translating gives CASSGGYTDTQYF.